This entry describes one T cell receptor beta chain. V dropped 3 bases and J dropped 2 bases, with 8 bases sitting between them. The CDR3 has 12 amino acids. Germline CDR1 DFQATT, CDR2 SNEGSKA (reference sequence). The data originate from a study of T cell responses to AZD1222 COVID-19 vaccine. Profiled with immunoSEQ multiplex PCR; TCRdb holds only in-frame clones, not every one. This sample carries under 150,000 clones, more than 85% of them seen once, and the ten largest clones take 1.5% to 2%. This TCR came from an adult in good health. The V call is TRBV20-1, the J call TRBJ2-7, with D hard to call. Here the sequenced sample was peripheral blood, taken on day 0 of AZD1222 vaccination. The CDR3, as DNA: TGCAGTGCTAGTGGGGATACCTACGAGCAGTACTTC. This encodes CSASGDTYEQYF.